This is a list of T cell receptor beta chains from one sample in a study of T-cell reconstitution after alpha-beta-depleted transplantation in children. A single record per CDR3 protein comes from TCRdb applying MiXCR to the PCR reads. Of around 580,000 distinct CDR3 sequences in the sample, 27% are singletons; the top ten hold under 45%. Here the sequenced sample was PBMCs, taken before TCRalphabeta/CD19-depleted stem cell transplant. The receptors originated from a boy in the first two years of life with Wiskott-Aldrich syndrome, due to receive a stem cell transplant. Each CDR3 is given with its conserved first and last residue. Fields, in order: D gene, clone size, J gene, V gene, CDR3 protein, CDR3 DNA. A D gene is named only where the DNA matches it firmly. Clone sizes are given selectively: once, few, many, or a class where the clone is expanded.

-,-,TRBJ1-2,TRBV12-3/TRBV12-4,CASSPRGEAENGYTF,TGTGCCAGCAGTCCTAGGGGGGAGGCAGAAAATGGCTACACCTTC
TRBD1,-,TRBJ2-2,TRBV5-1,CASSLNRGTGELFF,TGCGCCAGCAGCTTGAACAGGGGCACCGGGGAGCTGTTTTTT
-,few,TRBJ2-7,TRBV29-1,CSVGGGEQYF,TGCAGCGTTGGCGGCGGCGAGCAGTACTTC
TRBD2,few,TRBJ2-1,TRBV20-1,CSATKGTSGIYNEQFF,TGCAGTGCTACAAAGGGGACTAGCGGGATCTACAATGAGCAGTTCTTC
TRBD2,-,TRBJ2-1,TRBV5-1,CASSSRGDNEQFF,TGCGCCAGCAGCTCCCGGGGGGACAATGAGCAGTTCTTC
TRBD2,few,TRBJ2-1,TRBV11-2,CASSSRSGTSGGYPKGNEQFF,TGTGCCAGCAGCTCACGATCCGGGACTAGCGGGGGATACCCCAAGGGGAATGAGCAGTTCTTC
TRBD1,few,TRBJ2-1,TRBV25-1,CASSEGTGYNEQFF,TGTGCCAGCAGTGAAGGGACAGGGTACAATGAGCAGTTCTTC
-,-,TRBJ2-1,TRBV5-1,CASSLGLNGEPSYNEQFF,TGCGCCAGCAGCTTGGGGCTTAATGGGGAACCCTCCTACAATGAGCAGTTCTTC
-,few,TRBJ1-5,TRBV12-3/TRBV12-4,CASRKTGDSNQPQHF,TGTGCCAGCAGAAAGACAGGTGATAGCAATCAGCCCCAGCATTTT
-,once,TRBJ2-1,TRBV27,CASSVAQNRLSQNNEQFF,TGTGCCAGCAGCGTCGCACAGAATCGACTATCCCAGAACAATGAGCAGTTCTTC
TRBD1,-,TRBJ2-2,TRBV6-1,CASRKNRGLNTGELFF,TGTGCCAGCAGGAAGAACAGGGGGCTGAACACCGGGGAGCTGTTTTTT
-,once,TRBJ1-5,TRBV20-1,CSASPRNKLNYSNQPQHF,TGCAGTGCTAGTCCCCGGAACAAGCTAAATTATAGCAATCAGCCCCAGCATTTT
-,-,TRBJ2-7,TRBV20-1,CSARTPSSYEQYF,TGCAGTGCTAGAACCCCCAGCTCCTACGAGCAGTACTTC
-,-,TRBJ1-1,TRBV5-1,CASSLAGQPGTEAFF,TGCGCCAGCAGCTTGGCCGGACAGCCTGGTACTGAAGCTTTCTTT
-,-,TRBJ1-5,TRBV20-1,CSARAGPGTASNQPQHF,TGCAGTGCTAGAGCGGGCCCTGGGACGGCTAGCAATCAGCCCCAGCATTTT
-,few,TRBJ2-2,TRBV10-1,CASSVQGGTGELFF,TGCGCCAGCAGTGTCCAGGGGGGCACCGGGGAGCTGTTTTTT
-,few,TRBJ2-3,TRBV18,CASSPSGGGDTQYF,TGTGCCAGCTCACCGAGCGGAGGAGGGGATACGCAGTATTTT
TRBD2,-,TRBJ2-5,TRBV12-3/TRBV12-4,CASSFLAGDRAQYF,TGTGCCAGCAGTTTTTTAGCGGGAGATCGAGCCCAGTACTTC
-,-,TRBJ2-1,TRBV5-1,CASSFGRPDNEQFF,TGCGCCAGCAGCTTCGGCAGGCCTGACAATGAGCAGTTCTTC
-,-,TRBJ2-5,TRBV5-1,CASSLQRGETQYF,TGCGCCAGCAGCTTGCAACGGGGAGAGACCCAGTACTTC
TRBD1,few,TRBJ1-3,TRBV20-1,CSAFRDRGRNTIYF,TGCAGTGCTTTCCGGGACAGGGGAAGAAACACCATATATTTT
TRBD2,-,TRBJ2-7,TRBV7-2,CASSVSGLPLPRHF,TGTGCCAGCAGCGTTAGCGGGCTTCCACTTCCACGGCACTTC
TRBD1,-,TRBJ1-4,TRBV2,CASRAGTGTEKLFF,TGTGCCAGCAGGGCCGGGACAGGGACAGAAAAACTGTTTTTT
-,few,TRBJ1-3,TRBV5-1,CASSLLPGSSGNTIYF,TGCGCCAGCAGCTTATTACCGGGAAGTTCTGGAAACACCATATATTTT
-,-,TRBJ2-3,TRBV20-1,CSARYPFQGGQYF,TGCAGTGCTAGATACCCCTTCCAAGGTGGGCAGTATTTT
-,few,TRBJ2-1,TRBV7-3,CASSLNPGVPIPNNEQFF,TGTGCCAGCAGCTTAAACCCCGGGGTACCGATTCCGAACAATGAGCAGTTCTTC
-,-,TRBJ2-5,TRBV4-2,CASSQNPGQQETQYF,TGTGCCAGCAGCCAGAATCCGGGACAACAAGAGACCCAGTACTTC
TRBD2,-,TRBJ2-2,TRBV28,CASSFNSPTRASGNANTGELFF,TGTGCCAGCAGTTTCAACTCCCCTACCAGGGCTAGCGGGAATGCGAACACCGGGGAGCTGTTTTTT
-,-,TRBJ2-2,TRBV6-1,CASSPTLPGNTGELFF,TGTGCCAGCAGCCCCACGCTGCCGGGGAACACCGGGGAGCTGTTTTTT
TRBD1,-,TRBJ2-7,TRBV29-1,CSVENRGEQYF,TGCAGCGTTGAAAACAGGGGCGAGCAGTACTTC
TRBD1,once,TRBJ1-1,TRBV29-1,CSGRTGMNTEAFF,TGCAGCGGCCGGACAGGGATGAACACTGAAGCTTTCTTT
-,-,TRBJ2-3,TRBV5-1,CASSPLLGAGVRDTQYF,TGCGCCAGCAGCCCGCTCTTGGGAGCGGGCGTTAGGGATACGCAGTATTTT
-,few,TRBJ1-1,TRBV2,CASSEEGPNTEAFF,TGTGCCAGCAGTGAAGAGGGCCCGAACACTGAAGCTTTCTTT
TRBD2,-,TRBJ2-1,TRBV5-1,CASSLFSGTYNEQFF,TGCGCCAGCAGCTTGTTTAGCGGGACCTACAATGAGCAGTTCTTC
-,-,TRBJ1-5,TRBV2,CASTGGNQPQHF,TGTGCCAGCACGGGGGGCAATCAGCCCCAGCATTTT
TRBD1,once,TRBJ1-5,TRBV24-1,CATSDRTGSNQPQHF,TGTGCCACCAGTGATAGGACAGGGAGCAATCAGCCCCAGCATTTT
TRBD1,-,TRBJ1-4,TRBV5-1,CASSFLRQGGNEKLFF,TGCGCCAGCAGCTTCCTACGACAGGGGGGTAATGAAAAACTGTTTTTT
TRBD1,-,TRBJ2-7,TRBV27,CASSLGGTGNYEQYF,TGTGCCAGCAGTTTAGGTGGGACAGGGAACTACGAGCAGTACTTC
-,few,TRBJ2-1,TRBV7-9,CASSLFPGGTHSYNEQFF,TGTGCCAGCAGCTTATTCCCGGGTGGGACTCATTCCTACAATGAGCAGTTCTTC
TRBD2,many,TRBJ2-1,TRBV5-1,CASSSGLAGGNEQFF,TGCGCCAGCAGCTCGGGACTAGCGGGAGGGAATGAGCAGTTCTTC
-,few,TRBJ1-5,TRBV6-1,CASSEALGGNQPQHF,TGTGCCAGCAGTGAAGCGCTGGGGGGCAATCAGCCCCAGCATTTT
-,few,TRBJ2-1,TRBV27,CASSLYLSGNEQFF,TGTGCCAGCAGTTTATACCTATCAGGGAATGAGCAGTTCTTC
-,-,TRBJ1-5,TRBV12-3/TRBV12-4,CASRTEEGQPQHF,TGTGCCAGCAGGACAGAAGAAGGGCAGCCCCAGCATTTT
TRBD2,-,TRBJ2-2,TRBV12-3/TRBV12-4,CASGIAGRAGELFF,TGTGCCAGCGGAATAGCGGGACGGGCCGGGGAGCTGTTTTTT
-,few,TRBJ1-5,TRBV24-1,CATSPGGSNQPQHF,TGTGCCACCTCGCCTGGGGGTAGCAATCAGCCCCAGCATTTT
-,-,TRBJ2-5,TRBV7-9,CASSLVKYQETQYF,TGTGCCAGCAGCTTAGTGAAATACCAAGAGACCCAGTACTTC
-,few,TRBJ1-5,TRBV12-3/TRBV12-4,CASTPGDNQPQHF,TGTGCCAGCACCCCAGGGGATAATCAGCCCCAGCATTTT
-,few,TRBJ2-1,TRBV29-1,CSVCLSGFYNEQFF,TGCAGCGTTTGTCTTAGTGGGTTCTACAATGAGCAGTTCTTC
-,-,TRBJ1-1,TRBV28,CASSSRDTHNTEAFF,TGTGCCAGCAGTTCCCGGGACACCCATAACACTGAAGCTTTCTTT
-,few,TRBJ1-5,TRBV21-1,CASSRTQTYNQPQHF,TGTGCCAGCAGCAGGACACAAACCTACAATCAGCCCCAGCATTTT
TRBD2,-,TRBJ2-2,TRBV27,CASSSPGLAATNTGELFF,TGTGCCAGCAGTTCACCGGGACTAGCGGCAACGAACACCGGGGAGCTGTTTTTT
TRBD2,-,TRBJ2-1,TRBV11-3,CASSLKAGGPSEQFF,TGTGCCAGCAGCTTAAAAGCGGGAGGGCCATCTGAGCAGTTCTTC
-,-,TRBJ2-1,TRBV7-2,CASSLARLQYNEQFF,TGTGCCAGCAGCTTAGCGCGGCTACAGTACAATGAGCAGTTCTTC
-,-,TRBJ2-3,TRBV6-8,CAKNRDSTSFTDTQYF,TGTGCCAAAAACCGGGACTCCACTTCTTTCACAGATACGCAGTATTTT